The 16 T cell receptor beta chains in this list originate from one sample, sequenced in a study of monozygotic twins with inflammatory bowel disease. Reprocessing the 5' RACE reads, TCRdb reports a single entry for every CDR3 protein and omits DNA. The record lists about 210,000 distinct CDR3 sequences, of which the ten most abundant hold roughly 7.1%. Specimen: blood. The receptors shown here come from a human donor with ulcerative colitis or Crohn's disease, or a healthy co-twin of an affected twin (not recorded which).

The chain joins TRBV7-8 to TRBJ1-1. CDR1 and CDR2 (germline): SGHVS, FQNEAQ. CDR3 length equals 14 residues. The CDR3 sequence is CASSFDRHNTEAFF.

The V gene is TRBV19, the J gene TRBJ1-5; TCRdb indicates TRBD1, and absent DNA this call remains unverified. Germline V gene data show CDR1 as LNHDA and CDR2 as SQIVND (reference sequence). The CDR3 covers 16 residues. The CDR3: CASSYSDRGSNQPQHF.

This chain uses TRBV6-1 with TRBJ1-1; TCRdb's D call, TRBD1, is unchecked because there is no DNA. Germline V CDR1 and CDR2: MNHNS, SASEGT. The CDR3 loop spans 14 amino acids. CDR3 loop: CASSESRVSTEAFF.

The rearrangement joins TRBV3-1 to TRBJ1-4; TCRdb's D call, TRBD1, is unchecked because there is no DNA. CDR3 size: 14 residues. CDR1 is LGHDT, CDR2 YNNKEL, per germline (reference sequence). The CDR3 is CASSLQGRNEKLFF.

V gene TRBV6-1 combines with J gene TRBJ1-1. The germline CDR1 and CDR2 sequences are MNHNS and SASEGT. The CDR3 totals 14 residues. CDR3 sequence: CASGPLEGPTEAFF.

V gene TRBV4-1 combines with J gene TRBJ1-3; TCRdb reports TRBD1, a call that lacks DNA to check it against. Germline V gene lookup returns CDR1 MGHRA and CDR2 YSYEKL. The CDR3 sequence is 16 residues long. CDR3 in amino acids: CASSQTQGAQRNTIYF.

V gene TRBV7-2 combines with J gene TRBJ1-5; TCRdb names TRBD1, which stays unverified in the absence of DNA. The CDR3 has 15 amino acids. CDR1 is SGHTA, CDR2 FQGNSA, per germline. CDR3 amino acids: CASSWGQGDVQPQHF.

The rearrangement joins TRBV12-3 or TRBV12-4 to TRBJ1-6; the TCRdb D gene call, TRBD1, has no DNA to confirm it. The CDR3 is 16 amino acids. The CDR3 region is CASSVDRAFGNSPLHF.

The chain carries TRBV20-1 and TRBJ2-3; TCRdb's D call, TRBD1, is unchecked because there is no DNA. Germline V lookup: CDR1 DFQATT, CDR2 SNEGSKA (reference sequence). The CDR3 is made up of 17 amino acids. This CDR3 reads CSADPAKIAESTDTQYF.

This chain joins TRBV29-1 and TRBJ1-1; the TCRdb D gene call, TRBD1, has no DNA to confirm it. The germline V gene has CDR1 SQVTM and CDR2 ANQGSEA. This CDR3 is 15 amino acids long. The CDR3 protein is CSVSDRGQGSTEAFF.

The V and J genes are TRBV27 and TRBJ2-7; TCRdb picks TRBD2, but there is no DNA to check that call. The CDR3 spans 15 residues. The germline V gene encodes CDR1 MNHEY and CDR2 SMNVEV (reference sequence). CDR3 region: CASTARTSGAYEQYF.

The rearrangement joins TRBV7-2 to TRBJ2-7; no DNA is available, so the TRBD1 call from TCRdb remains unchecked. This CDR3 has 16 residues. CDR1 and CDR2 (germline): SGHTA, FQGNSA. CDR3 residues: CASSEYIGGGLNEQYF. The entire variable domain, with the rest obtained from reference TRBV7-2 and TRBJ2-7, is as follows: GAGVSQSPSNKVTEKGKDVELRCDPISGHTALYWYRQSLGQGLEFLIYFQGNSAPDKSGLPSDRFSAERTGGSVSTLTIQRTQQEDSAVYLCASSEYIGGGLNEQYFGPGTRLTVT.

The chain is built from TRBV29-1 and TRBJ1-1; TCRdb names TRBD1, which stays unverified in the absence of DNA. CDR3 length: 12 residues. Germline V gene lookup returns CDR1 SQVTM and CDR2 ANQGSEA. The CDR3 loop reads CSTSGGLTEAFF.

The chain's CDR3 is CASTTSSFTDTQYF. The V and J genes are TRBV28 and TRBJ2-3; the TCRdb call, TRBD2, lacks DNA for checking. The germline CDR1 and CDR2 sequences are MDHEN and SYDVKM. The CDR3 extends over 14 amino acids.

The chain couples TRBV18 to TRBJ2-1; TCRdb reports TRBD2, a call that lacks DNA to check it against. The CDR3 is 19 amino acids. Looked up from germline, CDR1 is KGHSH and CDR2 is LQKENI. The CDR3: CASSQQTSGGAQPYNEQFF.

This chain's CDR3 is CSATRDRTKRGTQYF. The chain has TRBV20-1 and TRBJ2-5; no DNA is available, so the TRBD1 call from TCRdb remains unchecked. The CDR3 spans 15 residues. Germline loops: CDR1 DFQATT, CDR2 SNEGSKA (reference sequence).